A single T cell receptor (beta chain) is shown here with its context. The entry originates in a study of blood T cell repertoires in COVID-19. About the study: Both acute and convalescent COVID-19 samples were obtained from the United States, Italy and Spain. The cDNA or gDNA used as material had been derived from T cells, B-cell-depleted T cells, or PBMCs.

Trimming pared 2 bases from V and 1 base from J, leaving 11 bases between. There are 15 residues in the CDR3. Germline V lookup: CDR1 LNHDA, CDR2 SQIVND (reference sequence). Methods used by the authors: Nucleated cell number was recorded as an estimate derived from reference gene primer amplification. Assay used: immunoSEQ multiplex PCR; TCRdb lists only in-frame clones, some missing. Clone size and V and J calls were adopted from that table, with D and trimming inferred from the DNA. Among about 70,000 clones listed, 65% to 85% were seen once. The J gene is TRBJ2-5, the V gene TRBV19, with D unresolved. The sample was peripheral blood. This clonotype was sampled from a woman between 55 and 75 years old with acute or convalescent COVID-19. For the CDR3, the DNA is TGTGCCAGTAGTATAAGCTTAGACTTCCAAGAGACCCAGTACTTC. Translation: CASSISLDFQETQYF.